Presented here are 19 T cell receptor beta chains from one specimen sequenced in a study of shared clonotypes between healthy human individuals. Sequencing used immunoSEQ multiplex PCR; TCRdb keeps in-frame clones, though not all of them. The sample includes over a million clones, approximately 97% seen only once; the top ten take about 1%. Input material: naive CD4+ T cells sorted from blood. Noted subset: CD45RA+ positively selected. The origin of the receptors is a man aged 25 to 40 in good health.

The genes are TRBV7-3 and TRBJ2-1; D is uncertain. This CDR3 contains 16 residues. Per germline, CDR1 SGHTA and CDR2 FQGTGA. The V end was cut by 4 bases, the J end by 0 bases, with 13 bases between. The CDR3 DNA follows: TGTGCCAGCAGCTCAATCTCAGCATTCTCCTACAATGAGCAGTTCTTC. Translated: CASSSISAFSYNEQFF.

This clone was seen only once. The chain employs TRBV7-9 and TRBJ2-2; 7 bases match TRBD2. CDR1 is SEHNR, CDR2 FQNEAQ, per germline (reference sequence). The CDR3 contains 18 residues. Trimming at V came to 2 bases and at J to 0 bases, leaving 9 bases not matched to a gene. The CDR3 loop reads CASSLPGGRLANTGELFF. The CDR3 DNA sequence: TGTGCCAGCAGCTTACCGGGCGGGAGACTCGCGAACACCGGGGAGCTGTTTTTT.

The chain recombines TRBV27 with TRBJ2-5; a weak D match, TRBD2 (6 bases). V was cut by 4 bases and J by 5 bases, with 26 bases left in between. Per the germline V gene, CDR1 is MNHEY and CDR2 is SMNVEV (reference sequence). The CDR3 extends over 18 amino acids. In DNA form, the CDR3 reads TGTGCCAGCAGTTCCTTTGGGGGGTGGGGGTCACCAACGGAGACCCAGTACTTC. It specifies CASSSFGGWGSPTETQYF.

The chain recombines TRBV19 with TRBJ1-2; D unclear. The CDR3 is made up of 13 amino acids. Between the trimmed V and J ends, which lost 7 bases and 5 bases, there was a span of 14 bases. CDR1 and CDR2 from the germline V gene are LNHDA and SQIVND (reference sequence). The CDR3 DNA is TGTGCCAGTAAGGTTGGCAGAAAATATGGCTACACCTTC. It specifies CASKVGRKYGYTF.

This clone was found once. The chain links TRBV5-4 to TRBJ2-3, with 11 bases aligning to TRBD2. V dropped 4 bases and J dropped 2; count of bases not matched to a gene: 9. The germline gives CDR1 SGHNT, CDR2 YYREEE (reference sequence). The CDR3 totals 17 residues. The CDR3 DNA sequence: TGTGCCAGCAGCCCCCTGTTGACTAGCGGGACCACAGATACGCAGTATTTT. Protein product: CASSPLLTSGTTDTQYF.

The V gene is TRBV2, the J gene TRBJ1-1, with no clear D. The CDR3 contains 14 residues. Deletions cut 8 bases from V and 4 bases from J, with 17 bases between. Germline CDR1 and CDR2: SNHLY and FYNNEI. DNA for the CDR3: TGTGCCAGCGACGTGCGGGGAGTCGGCACTGAAGCTTTCTTT. This translates into CASDVRGVGTEAFF.

V usage is TRBV5-5 and J usage is TRBJ1-1; 12 positions agree with TRBD1. The CDR3 has 17 amino acids. Germline loops: CDR1 SGHKS, CDR2 YYEKEE (reference sequence). The ends lost 4 bases at V and 1 base at J; junction bases unmatched: 8. DNA for the CDR3: TGTGCCAGCAGCCAAGGGACAGGGGGCGGTACGAACACTGAAGCTTTCTTT. Protein product: CASSQGTGGGTNTEAFF.

The chain has TRBV5-4 and TRBJ2-7; either TRBD1 or TRBD2 may supply D (6 bases each). Trimming took 2 bases from V and 9 from J, leaving 12 bases between them. The CDR3 sequence is 12 residues long. Germline assignment: CDR1 SGHNT and CDR2 YYREEE (reference sequence). CDR3 nucleotides: TGTGCCAGCAGCTTCCCGGGGGCTGGGCAGTACTTC. It specifies CASSFPGAGQYF.

The rearrangement uses TRBV5-1 and TRBJ2-3; 7 bases line up with TRBD2. J gave up 2 bases and V 0 bases, and 3 bases lay outside the gene matches. This CDR3 has 15 amino acids. The V gene's germline CDR1 is SGHRS and CDR2 YFSETQ. In nucleotides, the CDR3 is TGCGCCAGCAGCTTGGTCAGCGGGACCACAGATACGCAGTATTTT. Its translation: CASSLVSGTTDTQYF.

This clone was seen once. The V call is TRBV5-1, the J call TRBJ2-2, with D hard to call. The germline V gene has CDR1 SGHRS and CDR2 YFSETQ. The CDR3 loop spans 16 amino acids. V dropped 0 bases and J dropped 1 base, with 10 bases sitting between them. This CDR3 is CASSLVLIGNTGELFF. In DNA, the CDR3 is TGCGCCAGCAGCTTGGTTTTAATAGGGAACACCGGGGAGCTGTTTTTT.

This rearrangement joins TRBV7-2 to TRBJ2-7; D remains unclear. Germline V lookup: CDR1 SGHTA, CDR2 FQGNSA. V was shortened by 8 bases and J by 6 bases, with 14 bases between the two germline ends. The CDR3 spans 12 residues. The CDR3 spells CASAWVVREQYF. CDR3 bases: TGTGCCAGCGCCTGGGTGGTCCGCGAGCAGTACTTC.

The chain couples TRBV5-5 to TRBJ1-3; 8 positions match TRBD1. This CDR3 is 18 amino acids long. The germline CDR1 and CDR2 sequences are SGHKS and YYEKEE (reference sequence). The V segment lost 2 bases and the J segment 0 bases; nucleotides outside the gene matches: 10. CDR3 coding DNA: TGTGCCAGCAGCTTTGGTGACAGGGGTCCAAGCTCTGGAAACACCATATATTTT. Its protein is CASSFGDRGPSSGNTIYF.

The chain couples TRBV5-6 to TRBJ2-7; tentatively, D is TRBD1 (5 bases). The V gene's germline CDR1 is SGHDT and CDR2 YYEEEE. V lost 1 base to trimming and J lost 3 bases, with 11 bases between them. The length of the CDR3 is 14 residues. CDR3 amino acids: CASSLWQGVYEQYF. CDR3 sequence (DNA): TGTGCCAGCAGCTTGTGGCAGGGCGTCTACGAGCAGTACTTC.

The chain carries TRBV28 and TRBJ1-5; no reliable D call. CDR1 MDHEN and CDR2 SYDVKM come from the germline V gene. Trimming pared 2 bases from V and 0 bases from J, leaving 8 bases between. This CDR3 contains 15 residues. CDR3 coding DNA: TGTGCCAGCAGTTTAGCAGGTCTTAGCAATCAGCCCCAGCATTTT. Its protein is CASSLAGLSNQPQHF.

The table lists this clone with a count of one. The chain couples TRBV14 to TRBJ2-3; tentatively, D is TRBD2 (6 bases). The germline V gene encodes CDR1 SGHDN and CDR2 FVKESK. CDR3 size: 16 residues. The V end was cut by 0 bases, the J end by 0 bases, with 10 bases between. The CDR3 here is CASSQDKGTSTDTQYF. CDR3 sequence (DNA): TGTGCCAGCAGCCAAGATAAGGGGACTAGCACAGATACGCAGTATTTT.

The chain uses TRBV5-4 and TRBJ1-3; D is unresolved. The CDR3 runs to 15 residues. The germline V and J ends were trimmed by 4 bases and 2 bases, with 13 bases remaining between them. Germline CDR1 SGHNT, CDR2 YYREEE (reference sequence). CDR3 sequence: CASSQLPPTGNTIYF. The CDR3 DNA reads TGTGCCAGCAGCCAGCTTCCTCCGACTGGAAACACCATATATTTT.

The rearrangement links TRBV13 to TRBJ2-7, with D possibly being TRBD2 (5 bases). Germline V gene lookup returns CDR1 PRHDT and CDR2 FYEKMQ (reference sequence). The CDR3 is 12 amino acids. Deletions cut 4 bases from V and 6 bases from J, with 10 bases between. The CDR3 nucleotides are TGTGCCAGCAGCTCCCCAGGAGGCGAGCAGTACTTC. It encodes CASSSPGGEQYF.

The V call is TRBV6-5, the J call TRBJ2-7, with unresolved D. Trimming removed 5 bases from V and 7 bases from J, with 9 bases in between. The CDR3 totals 11 residues. CDR1 MNHEY and CDR2 SVGAGI come from the germline V gene. Written as DNA, the CDR3 is TGTGCCAGCAGTGTACAATTAGAGCAGTACTTC. Translation: CASSVQLEQYF.

V usage is TRBV28 and J usage is TRBJ1-5; D is undetermined. This CDR3 is 13 amino acids long. Germline CDR1 and CDR2: MDHEN and SYDVKM. V dropped 7 bases and J dropped 2 bases, with 9 bases sitting between them. The CDR3 loop reads CASILTGNQPQHF. DNA for the CDR3: TGTGCCAGCATCTTGACGGGCAATCAGCCCCAGCATTTT.